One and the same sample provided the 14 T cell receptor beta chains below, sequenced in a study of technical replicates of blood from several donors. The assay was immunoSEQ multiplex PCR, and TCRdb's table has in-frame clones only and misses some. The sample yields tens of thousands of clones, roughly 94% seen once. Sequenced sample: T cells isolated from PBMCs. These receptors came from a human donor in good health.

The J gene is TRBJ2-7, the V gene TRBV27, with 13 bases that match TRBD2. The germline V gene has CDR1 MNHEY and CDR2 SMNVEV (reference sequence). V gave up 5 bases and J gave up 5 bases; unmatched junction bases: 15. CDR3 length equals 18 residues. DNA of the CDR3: TGTGCCAGCAGTCTAGACGGGACTAGCGGGACTCTACCGCACGAGCAGTACTTC. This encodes CASSLDGTSGTLPHEQYF.

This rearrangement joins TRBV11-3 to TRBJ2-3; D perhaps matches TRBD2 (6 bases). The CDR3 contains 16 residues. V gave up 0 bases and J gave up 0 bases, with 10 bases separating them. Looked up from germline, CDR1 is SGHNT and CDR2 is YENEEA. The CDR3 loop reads CASSLDGGTSTDTQYF. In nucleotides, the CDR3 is TGTGCCAGCAGCTTAGATGGCGGGACGAGCACAGATACGCAGTATTTT.

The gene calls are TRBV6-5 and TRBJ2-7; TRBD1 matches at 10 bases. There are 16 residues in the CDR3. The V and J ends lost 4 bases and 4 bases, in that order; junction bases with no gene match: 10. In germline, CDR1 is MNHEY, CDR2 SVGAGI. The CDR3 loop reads CASSLHTGTGVYEQYF. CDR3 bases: TGTGCCAGCAGTTTACACACCGGGACAGGGGTATACGAGCAGTACTTC.

The CDR3 spells CASSTRTDPTGELFF. CDR3 DNA sequence: TGTGCCAGCAGCACCCGGACAGATCCCACCGGGGAGCTGTTTTTT. The chain uses TRBV7-9 and TRBJ2-2; weak D call: TRBD1 (6 bases). V was cut by 5 bases and J by 4 bases, with 14 bases left in between. CDR3 length: 15 amino acids. Per germline, CDR1 SEHNR and CDR2 FQNEAQ (reference sequence).

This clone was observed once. Here the CDR3 reads CASSVVTGGGEQFF. DNA for the CDR3: TGTGCCAGCAGCGTAGTTACAGGGGGCGGTGAGCAGTTCTTC. The gene calls are TRBV9 and TRBJ2-1; 9 bases map to TRBD1. CDR1 is SGDLS and CDR2 is YYNGEE in the germline V gene. The CDR3 has 14 amino acids. V lost 0 bases, J lost 9 bases, and 4 bases stayed unmatched.

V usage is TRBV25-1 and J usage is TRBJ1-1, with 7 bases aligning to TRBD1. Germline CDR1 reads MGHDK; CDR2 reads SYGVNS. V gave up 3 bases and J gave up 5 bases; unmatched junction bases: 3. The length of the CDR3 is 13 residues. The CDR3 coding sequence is TGTGCCAGCAGTGAGGCAGGGGGAACTGAAGCTTTCTTT. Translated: CASSEAGGTEAFF.

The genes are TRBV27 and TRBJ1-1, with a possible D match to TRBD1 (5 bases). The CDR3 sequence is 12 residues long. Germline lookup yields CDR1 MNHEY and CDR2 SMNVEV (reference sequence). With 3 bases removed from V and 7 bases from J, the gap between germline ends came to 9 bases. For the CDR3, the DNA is TGTGCCAGCAGTTTCCTCCAGGGTGAAGCTTTCTTT. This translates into CASSFLQGEAFF.

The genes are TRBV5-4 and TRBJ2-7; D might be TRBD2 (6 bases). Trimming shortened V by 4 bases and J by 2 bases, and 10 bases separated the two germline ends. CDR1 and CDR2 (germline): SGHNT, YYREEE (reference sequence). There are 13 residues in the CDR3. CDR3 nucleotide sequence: TGTGCCAGCAGCGGGAGGCCCACCTACGAGCAGTACTTC. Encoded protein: CASSGRPTYEQYF.

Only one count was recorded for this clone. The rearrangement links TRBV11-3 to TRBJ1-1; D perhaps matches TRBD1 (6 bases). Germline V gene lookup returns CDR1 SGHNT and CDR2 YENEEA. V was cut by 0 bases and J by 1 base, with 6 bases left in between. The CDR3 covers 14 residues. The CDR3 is CASSLEQGNTEAFF. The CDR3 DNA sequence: TGTGCCAGCAGCTTAGAACAGGGGAACACTGAAGCTTTCTTT.

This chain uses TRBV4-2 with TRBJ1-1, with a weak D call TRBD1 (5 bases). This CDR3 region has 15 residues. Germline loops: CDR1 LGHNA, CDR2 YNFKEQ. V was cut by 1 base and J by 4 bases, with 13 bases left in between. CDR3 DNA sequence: TGTGCCAGCAGCCAAGGAAGGTTAGGGGTCACTGAAGCTTTCTTT. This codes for CASSQGRLGVTEAFF.

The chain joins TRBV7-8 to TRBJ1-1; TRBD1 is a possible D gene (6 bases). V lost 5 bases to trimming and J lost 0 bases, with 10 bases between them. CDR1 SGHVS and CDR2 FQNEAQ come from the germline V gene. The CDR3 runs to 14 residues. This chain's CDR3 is CASSRQGLNTEAFF. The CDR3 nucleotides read TGTGCCAGCAGCAGGCAGGGGTTGAACACTGAAGCTTTCTTT.

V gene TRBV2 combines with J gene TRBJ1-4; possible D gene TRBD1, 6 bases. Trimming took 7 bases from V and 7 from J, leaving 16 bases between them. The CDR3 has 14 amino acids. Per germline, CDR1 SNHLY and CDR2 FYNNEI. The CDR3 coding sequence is TGTGCCAGCAATACAGGGCGGGCGGGTGAAAAACTGTTTTTT. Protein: CASNTGRAGEKLFF.

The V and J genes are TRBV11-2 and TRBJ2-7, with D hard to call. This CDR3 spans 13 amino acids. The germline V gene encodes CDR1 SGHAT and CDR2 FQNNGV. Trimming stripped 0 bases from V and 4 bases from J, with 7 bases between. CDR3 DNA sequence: TGTGCCAGCAGCTTAGATTACGGGTACGAGCAGTACTTC. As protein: CASSLDYGYEQYF.

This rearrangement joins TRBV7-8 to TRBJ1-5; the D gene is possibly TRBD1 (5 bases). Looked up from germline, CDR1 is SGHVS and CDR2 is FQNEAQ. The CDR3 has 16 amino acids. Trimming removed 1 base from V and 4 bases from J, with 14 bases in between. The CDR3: CASSLVGGIGNQPQHF. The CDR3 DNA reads TGTGCCAGCAGCTTAGTGGGGGGGATCGGAAATCAGCCCCAGCATTTT.